This T cell receptor (beta chain) appears in the sequencing data of a study of blood T cell repertoires in COVID-19. Background on the study: T cells, B-cell-depleted T cells, or PBMCs provided the cDNA or gDNA that served as material.

Cohorts were assigned according to the clinical history that participants reported. Recovered participants had two consecutive negative NP/OP PCR tests, healthcare professional clearance, or symptom resolution. This CDR3 comprises 15 residues. V was cut by 3 bases and J by 0 bases, with 8 bases left in between. The germline V gene encodes CDR1 WNHNN and CDR2 SYGVQD (reference sequence). The authors' processing: Quantification of nucleated cells was approximated via reference gene primer amplification. TCRdb's table, derived via immunoSEQ multiplex PCR, lists solely in-frame clones and lacks some. Clone size and the V and J calls come from that table; the DNA yielded D and trimming. The sample lists around 300,000 clones, more than 70% occurring once.

Sequenced: PBMCs or T cells enriched from blood (not recorded which). The receptor comes from a woman in her 30s who had recovered from COVID-19. The gene calls are TRBV10-1 and TRBJ2-2, with D possibly TRBD2 on 6 matching bases. Written as DNA, the CDR3 is TGCGCCAGCAGTGAATTAGCGGCGAACACCGGGGAGCTGTTTTTT. As protein: CASSELAANTGELFF.